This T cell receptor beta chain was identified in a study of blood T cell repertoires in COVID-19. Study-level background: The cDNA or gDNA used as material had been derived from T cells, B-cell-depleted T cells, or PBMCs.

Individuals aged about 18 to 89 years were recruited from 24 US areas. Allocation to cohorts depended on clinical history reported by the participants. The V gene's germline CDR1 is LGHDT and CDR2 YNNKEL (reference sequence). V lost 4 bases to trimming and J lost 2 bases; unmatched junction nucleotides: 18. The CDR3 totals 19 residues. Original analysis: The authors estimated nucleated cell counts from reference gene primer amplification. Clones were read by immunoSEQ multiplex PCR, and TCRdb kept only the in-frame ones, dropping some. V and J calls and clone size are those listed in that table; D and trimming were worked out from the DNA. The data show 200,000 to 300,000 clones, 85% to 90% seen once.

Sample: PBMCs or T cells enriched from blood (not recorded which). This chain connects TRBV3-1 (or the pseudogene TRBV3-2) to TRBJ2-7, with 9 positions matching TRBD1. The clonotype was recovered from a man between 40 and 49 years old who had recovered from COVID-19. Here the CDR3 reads CASSLNRDRVLERPYEQYF. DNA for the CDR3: TGTGCCAGCAGCCTAAACCGGGACAGGGTTTTAGAGAGGCCCTACGAGCAGTACTTC.